The present entry profiles one TCR beta chain with its context. The data were obtained in a study of cytomegalovirus exposure and HLA in healthy donors. The germline V gene has CDR1 SGHDN and CDR2 FVKESK. The CDR3 extends over 14 amino acids. Trimming shortened V by 3 bases and J by 1 base, and 7 bases separated the two germline ends. PCR primers comprised 60 Vbeta and 13 Jbeta primers. The method was immunoSEQ multiplex PCR; TCRdb's version includes in-frame clones alone and lacks a portion of them. This repertoire shows over 95,000 clones, 76% found once; its top ten account for 1.5% to 2%. The rearrangement links TRBV14 to TRBJ1-5; no clear D. This TCR was sampled from a man aged 40-50 years in good health and CMV-seronegative. Material for sequencing was PBMCs. This CDR3 is CASSQAGSNQPQHF. For the CDR3, the DNA is TGTGCCAGCAGCCAGGCAGGAAGCAATCAGCCCCAGCATTTT.